Following are 9 T cell receptor beta chains from one sample sequenced in a study of blood T cell repertoires in COVID-19. TCRdb keeps only in-frame clones here, not all; method: immunoSEQ multiplex PCR. This sample has 200,000 to 300,000 clones; approximately 86% occur once, and the top ten carry around a tenth. Sequencing input: peripheral blood. All receptors derive from a man aged 35-49 years who had recovered from COVID-19.

The CDR3 sequence is CASSLATRGIYEQYF. The CDR3 bases are TGTGCCAGCAGCTTAGCAACCAGGGGGATCTACGAGCAGTACTTC. V is TRBV7-8 and J is TRBJ2-7; 7 bases agree with TRBD1. The V and J ends lost 0 bases and 3 bases, in that order; junction bases with no gene match: 5. The CDR3 length is 15 residues. Germline V gene data show CDR1 as SGHVS and CDR2 as FQNEAQ.

This chain links TRBV3-1 (or the pseudogene TRBV3-2) with TRBJ2-3, with unresolved D. The CDR3 runs 11 residues. CDR1 and CDR2 (germline): LGHDT, YNNKEL (reference sequence). Trimming pared 4 bases from V and 6 bases from J, leaving 5 bases between. CDR3 sequence reads: CASSPADTQYF. The CDR3 nucleotides read TGTGCCAGCAGCCCCGCGGATACGCAGTATTTT.

This clone was counted a single time. The chain uses TRBV19 and TRBJ1-5; D is uncertain. Germline V gives CDR1 LNHDA, CDR2 SQIVND (reference sequence). CDR3 size: 13 residues. Trimming removed 4 bases at V and 7 bases at J, with 11 bases between. Here the CDR3 reads CASSTGLIQPQHF. DNA for the CDR3: TGTGCCAGTAGTACGGGGTTAATCCAGCCCCAGCATTTT. The full variable domain, rest sourced from reference TRBV19 and TRBJ1-5, is DGGITQSPKYLFRKEGQNVTLSCEQNLNHDAMYWYRQDPGQGLRLIYYSQIVNDFQKGDIAEGYSVSREKKESFPLTVTSAQKNPTAFYLCASSTGLIQPQHFGDGTRLSIL.

This chain links TRBV6-5 with TRBJ1-2; possible D gene TRBD1, 6 bases. This CDR3 is 15 amino acids long. With 0 bases removed from V and 4 bases from J, the gap between germline ends came to 12 bases. Germline CDR1 and CDR2: MNHEY and SVGAGI. The CDR3 loop is CASSYSGGTGYGYTF. CDR3 coding DNA: TGTGCCAGCAGTTACTCTGGGGGCACGGGCTATGGCTACACCTTC.

J is TRBJ2-5 and V is TRBV10-3; no clear D gene. CDR1 is ENHRY, CDR2 SYGVKD, per germline. The CDR3 extends over 13 amino acids. V was shortened by 6 bases and J by 0 bases, with 8 bases between the two germline ends. CDR3 loop: CAIRNGNQETQYF. CDR3 DNA sequence: TGTGCCATCAGGAACGGTAACCAAGAGACCCAGTACTTC.

The V and J genes are TRBV2 and TRBJ1-3, with D unclear. CDR1 is SNHLY and CDR2 is FYNNEI in the germline V gene. V was trimmed by 6 bases and J by 0 bases, leaving 18 bases between them. CDR3 length equals 17 residues. The CDR3 nucleotides are TGTGCCAGCAGCAAGGAACAGTCATTCTTCTCTGGAAACACCATATATTTT. This encodes CASSKEQSFFSGNTIYF. Together with reference TRBV2 and TRBJ1-3, the CDR3 gives the full variable domain: EPEVTQTPSHQVTQMGQEVILRCVPISNHLYFYWYRQILGQKVEFLVSFYNNEISEKSEIFDDQFSVERPDGSNFTLKIRSTKLEDSAMYFCASSKEQSFFSGNTIYFGEGSWLTVV.

The chain carries TRBV27 and TRBJ2-1; D may be TRBD2 (6 bases). Germline-derived CDR1 and CDR2 are MNHEY and SMNVEV (reference sequence). V lost 4 bases and J 4 bases, leaving 20 bases between the germline ends. CDR3 length equals 17 residues. CDR3 amino acids: CASSSHRRDSLYNEQFF. CDR3 DNA sequence: TGTGCCAGCAGTTCCCACCGCCGGGACTCCCTATACAATGAGCAGTTCTTC.

The V call is TRBV19, the J call TRBJ2-5, with a weak D call TRBD1 (6 bases). The CDR3 consists of 13 residues. Looked up from germline, CDR1 is LNHDA and CDR2 is SQIVND (reference sequence). V shed 4 bases and J shed 2 bases, with 8 bases lying between them. The CDR3 is CASSTGTQETQYF. In nucleotides, the CDR3 is TGTGCCAGTAGTACAGGGACACAAGAGACCCAGTACTTC. Filled out from reference TRBV19 and TRBJ2-5, the complete variable domain reads DGGITQSPKYLFRKEGQNVTLSCEQNLNHDAMYWYRQDPGQGLRLIYYSQIVNDFQKGDIAEGYSVSREKKESFPLTVTSAQKNPTAFYLCASSTGTQETQYFGPGTRLLVL.

The rearrangement uses TRBV7-3 and TRBJ2-5; 11 positions match TRBD1. The ends lost 9 bases at V and 1 base at J; junction bases unmatched: 10. Germline V gene lookup returns CDR1 SGHTA and CDR2 FQGTGA. The CDR3 is made up of 16 amino acids. This CDR3 reads CARPRDRGGSQETQYF. The CDR3 DNA sequence: TGTGCCAGACCCCGGGACAGGGGGGGAAGCCAAGAGACCCAGTACTTC.